The text below deals with one T cell receptor beta chain. The antigen remains undetermined. This sample is drawn from a study of OX40 agonist ivuxolimab in advanced cancers. Findings and limits, study-wide: Also present in some nonresponders was a low level of normalized T-cell clonal expansion.

The CDR3 covers 17 residues. Germline values: CDR1 MDHEN, CDR2 SYDVKM. J lost 8 bases, V lost 4 bases, and 18 bases had no gene match. TCRdb's copy holds only in-frame clones and misses some; the assay was immunoSEQ multiplex PCR. The sample lists roughly 55,000 clones, roughly 80% seen once, with roughly 4.2% in the top ten. This TCR derives from an adult with an advanced solid tumor such as melanoma, head and neck, liver or kidney cancer. This sequence joins TRBV28 and TRBJ2-5; TRBD1 agrees at 8 bases. The sample consisted of CD4+ or CD8+ T cells sorted from blood, taken in a trial of the OX40 agonist ivuxolimab. CDR3 residues: CASSSGQGSDPKRTQYF. The CDR3 DNA sequence: TGTGCCAGCAGTTCCGGACAGGGAAGCGACCCAAAGAGAACCCAGTACTTC. Filled out from reference TRBV28 and TRBJ2-5, the complete variable domain reads DVKVTQSSRYLVKRTGEKVFLECVQDMDHENMFWYRQDPGLGLRLIYFSYDVKMKEKGDIPEGYSVSREKKERFSLILESASTNQTSMYLCASSSGQGSDPKRTQYFGPGTRLLVL.